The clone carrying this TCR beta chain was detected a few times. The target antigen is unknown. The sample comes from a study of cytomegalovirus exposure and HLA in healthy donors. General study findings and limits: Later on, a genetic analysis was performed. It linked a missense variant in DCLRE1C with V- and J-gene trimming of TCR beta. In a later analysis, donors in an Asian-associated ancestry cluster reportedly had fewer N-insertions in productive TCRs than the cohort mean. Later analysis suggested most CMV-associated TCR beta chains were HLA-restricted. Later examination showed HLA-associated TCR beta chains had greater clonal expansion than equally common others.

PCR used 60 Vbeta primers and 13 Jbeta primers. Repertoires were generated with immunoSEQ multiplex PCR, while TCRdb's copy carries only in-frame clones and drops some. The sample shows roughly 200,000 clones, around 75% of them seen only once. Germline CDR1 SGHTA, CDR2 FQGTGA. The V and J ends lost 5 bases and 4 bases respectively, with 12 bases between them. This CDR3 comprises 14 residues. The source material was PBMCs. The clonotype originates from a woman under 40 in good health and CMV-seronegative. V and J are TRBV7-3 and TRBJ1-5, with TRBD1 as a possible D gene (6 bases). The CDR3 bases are TGTGCCAGCAGCCCCCCCGGACAGAATCAGCCCCAGCATTTT. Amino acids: CASSPPGQNQPQHF.